Each of the 12 T cell receptor beta chains below was sequenced from the same sample in a study of OX40 agonist ivuxolimab in advanced cancers. Here immunoSEQ multiplex PCR was the method, and the copy in TCRdb shows in-frame clones only, minus some. The sample has over 50,000 clones, over 75% seen once. The input for sequencing was CD4+ or CD8+ T cells sorted from blood, taken in a trial of the OX40 agonist ivuxolimab. Receptor source: an adult with an advanced solid tumor such as melanoma, head and neck, liver or kidney cancer.

The chain joins TRBV6-6 to TRBJ2-7; 12 bases are a match to TRBD1. The CDR3 covers 14 residues. V trimming: 4 bases; J trimming: 5 bases; junction bases outside the gene matches: 3. Germline-derived CDR1 and CDR2 are MNHNY and SVGAGI (reference sequence). As DNA, the CDR3 is TGTGCCAGCAGTTCTTGGGACAGGGGGCACGAGCAGTACTTC. This gives the protein CASSSWDRGHEQYF.

The chain carries TRBV18 and TRBJ2-7; TRBD2 matches at 8 bases. Germline V gives CDR1 KGHSH, CDR2 LQKENI. The CDR3 has 16 amino acids. The trim removed 6 bases at V and 2 bases at J, leaving 12 bases unmatched. CDR3: CASSRTGGRQTYEQYF. The CDR3 DNA reads as TGTGCCAGCTCTCGAACCGGCGGGAGGCAAACCTACGAGCAGTACTTC.

V and J are TRBV7-3 and TRBJ2-5, with TRBD1 identical over 8 bases. The germline V gene has CDR1 SGHTA and CDR2 FQGTGA. This CDR3 has 15 residues. V lost 5 bases, J lost 5 bases, and 10 bases stayed unmatched. The CDR3 protein is CASSPRRTGWETQYF. The CDR3 bases are TGTGCCAGCAGCCCTCGCCGGACAGGGTGGGAGACCCAGTACTTC.

The genes are TRBV27 and TRBJ2-3, with 8 bases identical to TRBD1. J gave up 2 bases and V 1 base, and 2 bases lay outside the gene matches. The germline V gene has CDR1 MNHEY and CDR2 SMNVEV (reference sequence). The CDR3 extends over 15 amino acids. CDR3: CASSLLGQATDTQYF. The CDR3 region has the DNA TGTGCCAGCAGTTTATTGGGACAGGCCACAGATACGCAGTATTTT.

Written as DNA, the CDR3 is TGTGCCAGCAGCTTACGCGGGACTGGTCCGGATACGCAGTATTTT. Its translation: CASSLRGTGPDTQYF. This chain connects TRBV13 to TRBJ2-3; D perhaps matches TRBD2 (6 bases). Trimming took off 2 bases at V and 6 bases at J, with 15 bases between the two ends. Per germline, CDR1 PRHDT and CDR2 FYEKMQ (reference sequence). This CDR3 has 15 amino acids. Using reference TRBV13 and TRBJ2-3 for the parts outside the CDR3, the full variable domain is AAGVIQSPRHLIKEKRETATLKCYPIPRHDTVYWYQQGPGQDPQFLISFYEKMQSDKGSIPDRFSAQQFSDYHSELNMSSLELGDSALYFCASSLRGTGPDTQYFGPGTRLTVL.

This chain connects TRBV5-6 to TRBJ1-3, with 7 nucleotides matching TRBD1. CDR3 length: 16 amino acids. J lost 2 bases, V lost 4 bases, and 9 bases had no gene match. CDR1 and CDR2 (germline): SGHDT, YYEEEE. CDR3 nucleotides: TGTGCCAGCAGCCTCCTGAGACAGGGAGCTGGAAACACCATATATTTT. Translation gives CASSLLRQGAGNTIYF.

The gene calls are TRBV7-3 and TRBJ2-1, with TRBD1 matching over 7 bases. Per the germline V gene, CDR1 is SGHTA and CDR2 is FQGTGA. V lost 4 bases, J lost 1 base, and 1 base stayed unmatched. This CDR3 region has 14 residues. The CDR3, as DNA: TGTGCCAGCAGCTCACAGGGGTCCTACAATGAGCAGTTCTTC. Translation gives CASSSQGSYNEQFF.

The chain employs TRBV5-6 and TRBJ2-3, with TRBD2 matching 7 bases. J gave up 7 bases and V 1 base, and 12 bases lay outside the gene matches. Germline V CDR1 and CDR2: SGHDT, YYEEEE. CDR3 length: 16 amino acids. CDR3 bases: TGTGCCAGCAGCTTGCGTTCGGGAGGAGCGACGTATACGCAGTATTTT. It encodes CASSLRSGGATYTQYF.

The chain has TRBV5-1 and TRBJ2-5; D gene ambiguous. The V and J ends lost 0 bases and 2 bases respectively, with 17 bases between them. Germline V lookup: CDR1 SGHRS, CDR2 YFSETQ. The CDR3 sequence is 17 residues long. The CDR3 nucleotides read TGCGCCAGCAGCTTGGCCAGCTCCACTATATTACAAGAGACCCAGTACTTC. It specifies CASSLASSTILQETQYF.

This clone was picked up one time. J is TRBJ2-5 and V is TRBV19, with 8 nucleotides matching TRBD2. Germline V gives CDR1 LNHDA, CDR2 SQIVND (reference sequence). This CDR3 has 15 residues. Unmatched junction bases numbered 13, after V lost 3 bases and J lost 10 bases. Here the CDR3 DNA reads TGTGCCAGTAGTATCGGGGCGGGGGGAAAGATTGACCAGTACTTC. Amino acid sequence: CASSIGAGGKIDQYF.

This chain joins TRBV28 and TRBJ1-3; a weak D match, TRBD1 (6 bases). The germline CDR1 and CDR2 sequences are MDHEN and SYDVKM. The CDR3 totals 15 residues. V was pared by 8 bases and J by 3 bases, with 17 bases between. CDR3 amino acids: CASYEATGIGNTIYF. CDR3 sequence (DNA): TGTGCCAGCTACGAGGCTACAGGGATTGGAAACACCATATATTTT.

J is TRBJ2-6 and V is TRBV19; D is unclear. The V gene lost 11 bases and the J gene lost 1 base, with 9 bases spanning the gap. The CDR3 consists of 13 residues. Germline V gene lookup returns CDR1 LNHDA and CDR2 SQIVND (reference sequence). CDR3 nucleotides: TGTGCCTCTTTAGTGTCTGGGGCCAACGTCCTGACTTTC. Its translation is CASLVSGANVLTF. The full variable domain, completed using reference TRBV19 and TRBJ2-6, is DGGITQSPKYLFRKEGQNVTLSCEQNLNHDAMYWYRQDPGQGLRLIYYSQIVNDFQKGDIAEGYSVSREKKESFPLTVTSAQKNPTAFYLCASLVSGANVLTFGAGSRLTVL.